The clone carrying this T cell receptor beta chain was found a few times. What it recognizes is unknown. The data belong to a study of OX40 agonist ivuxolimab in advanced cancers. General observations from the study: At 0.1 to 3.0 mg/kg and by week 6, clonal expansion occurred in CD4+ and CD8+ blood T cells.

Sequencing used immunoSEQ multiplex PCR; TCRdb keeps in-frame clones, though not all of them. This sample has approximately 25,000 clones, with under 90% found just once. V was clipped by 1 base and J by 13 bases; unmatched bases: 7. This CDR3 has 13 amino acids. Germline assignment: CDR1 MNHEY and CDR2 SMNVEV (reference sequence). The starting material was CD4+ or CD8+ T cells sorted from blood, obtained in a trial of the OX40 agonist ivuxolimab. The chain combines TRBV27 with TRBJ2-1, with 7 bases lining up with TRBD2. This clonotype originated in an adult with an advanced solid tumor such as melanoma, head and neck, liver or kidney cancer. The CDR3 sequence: CASSLWGGRAQFF. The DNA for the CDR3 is TGTGCCAGCAGTTTATGGGGCGGGAGAGCTCAGTTCTTC.